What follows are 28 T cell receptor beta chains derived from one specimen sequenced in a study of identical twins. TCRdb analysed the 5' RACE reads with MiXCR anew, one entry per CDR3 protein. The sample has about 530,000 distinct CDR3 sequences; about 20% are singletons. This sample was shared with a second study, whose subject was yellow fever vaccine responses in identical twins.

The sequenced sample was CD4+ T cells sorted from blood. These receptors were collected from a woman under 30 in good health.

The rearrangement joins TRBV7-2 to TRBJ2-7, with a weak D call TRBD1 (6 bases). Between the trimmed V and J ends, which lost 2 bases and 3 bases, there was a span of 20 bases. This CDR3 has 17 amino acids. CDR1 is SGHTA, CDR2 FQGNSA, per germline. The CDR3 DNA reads TGTGCCAGCAGCTTAAGGGGCAAGAGGAAGGGGGACTACGAGCAGTACTTC. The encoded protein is CASSLRGKRKGDYEQYF.

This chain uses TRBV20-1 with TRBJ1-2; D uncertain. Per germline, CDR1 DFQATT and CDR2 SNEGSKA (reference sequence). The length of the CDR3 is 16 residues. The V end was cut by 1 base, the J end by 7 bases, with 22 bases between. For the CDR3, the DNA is TGCAGTGCTAGAGTTCCAGGACGCCCTTCTATGTTTGGCTACACCTTC. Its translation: CSARVPGRPSMFGYTF.

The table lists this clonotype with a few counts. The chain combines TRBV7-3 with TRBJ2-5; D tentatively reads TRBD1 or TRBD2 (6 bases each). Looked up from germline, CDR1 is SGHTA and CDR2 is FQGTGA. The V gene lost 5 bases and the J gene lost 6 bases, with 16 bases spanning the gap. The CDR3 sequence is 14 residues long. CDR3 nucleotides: TGTGCCAGCAGCAACGCCCCGGGGGACAAGACCCAGTACTTC. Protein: CASSNAPGDKTQYF.

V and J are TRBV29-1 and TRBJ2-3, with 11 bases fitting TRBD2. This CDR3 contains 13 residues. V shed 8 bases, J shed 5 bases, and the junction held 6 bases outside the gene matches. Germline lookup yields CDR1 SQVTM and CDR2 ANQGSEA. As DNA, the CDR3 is TGCAGCTCTGCCGGACTAGCGGGAGATACGCAGTATTTT. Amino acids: CSSAGLAGDTQYF.

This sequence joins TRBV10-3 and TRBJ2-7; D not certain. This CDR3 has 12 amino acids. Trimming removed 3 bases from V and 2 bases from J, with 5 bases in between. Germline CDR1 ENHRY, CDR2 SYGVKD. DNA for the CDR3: TGTGCCATCAGTGACAGTACCTACGAGCAGTACGTC. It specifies CAISDSTYEQYV.

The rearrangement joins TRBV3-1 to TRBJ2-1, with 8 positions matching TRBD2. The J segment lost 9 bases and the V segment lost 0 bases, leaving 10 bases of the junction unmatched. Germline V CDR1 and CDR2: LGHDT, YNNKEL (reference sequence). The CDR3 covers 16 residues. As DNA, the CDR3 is TGTGCCAGCAGCCAAGACGGCGGGGGGACCGGTGGTGAGCAGTTCTTC. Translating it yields CASSQDGGGTGGEQFF.

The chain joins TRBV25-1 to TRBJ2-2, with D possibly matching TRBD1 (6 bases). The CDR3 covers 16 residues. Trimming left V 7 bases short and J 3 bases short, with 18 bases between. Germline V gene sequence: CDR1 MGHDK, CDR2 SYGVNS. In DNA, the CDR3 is TGTGCCAGCACCACCTCTAGGGGGATGGACACCGGGGAGCTGTTTTTT. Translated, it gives CASTTSRGMDTGELFF.

CDR3 amino acids: CASIKGGLGETQYF. In nucleotides, the CDR3 is TGTGCCAGCATAAAAGGGGGGCTCGGGGAGACCCAGTACTTC. The chain is built from TRBV12-3 or TRBV12-4 and TRBJ2-5; D assignment may be TRBD1 or TRBD2 (6 bases each). V shed 7 bases and J shed 5 bases, with 17 bases lying between them. The CDR3 sequence is 14 residues long.

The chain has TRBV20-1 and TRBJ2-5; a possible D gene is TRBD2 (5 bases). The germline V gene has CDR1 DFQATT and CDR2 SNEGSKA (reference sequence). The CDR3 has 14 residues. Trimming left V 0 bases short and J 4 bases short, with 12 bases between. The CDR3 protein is CSARDQAGIETQYF. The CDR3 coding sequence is TGCAGTGCTAGAGATCAAGCCGGGATAGAGACCCAGTACTTC.

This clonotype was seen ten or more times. CDR3 nucleotide sequence: TGTGCCATCAGTGAGTCGAATTTAGCGGGAGGCTACGAGCAGTACTTC. This gives the protein CAISESNLAGGYEQYF. The V gene is TRBV10-3, the J gene TRBJ2-7; 10 nucleotides align to TRBD2. Trimming removed 0 bases from V and 3 bases from J; junction bases left unmatched: 5. CDR3 size: 16 residues. The germline V gene encodes CDR1 ENHRY and CDR2 SYGVKD.

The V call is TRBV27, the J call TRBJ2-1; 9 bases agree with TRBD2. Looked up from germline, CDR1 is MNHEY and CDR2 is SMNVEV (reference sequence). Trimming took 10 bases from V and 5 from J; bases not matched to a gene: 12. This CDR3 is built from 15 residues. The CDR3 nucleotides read TGTGCCACCTATGATGCGGGAGGGCCGAACAATGAGCAGTTCTTC. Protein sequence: CATYDAGGPNNEQFF.

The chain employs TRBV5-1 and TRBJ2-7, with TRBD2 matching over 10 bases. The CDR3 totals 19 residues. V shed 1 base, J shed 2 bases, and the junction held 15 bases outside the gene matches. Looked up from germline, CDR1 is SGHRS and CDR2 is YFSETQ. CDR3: CASSLYQLASGSGTYEQYF. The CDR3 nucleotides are TGCGCCAGCAGCTTGTATCAGTTAGCTAGCGGGAGCGGTACCTACGAGCAGTACTTC. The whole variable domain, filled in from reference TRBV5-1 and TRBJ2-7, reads KAGVTQTPRYLIKTRGQQVTLSCSPISGHRSVSWYQQTPGQGLQFLFEYFSETQRNKGNFPGRFSGRQFSNSRSEMNVSTLELGDSALYLCASSLYQLASGSGTYEQYFGPGTRLTVT.

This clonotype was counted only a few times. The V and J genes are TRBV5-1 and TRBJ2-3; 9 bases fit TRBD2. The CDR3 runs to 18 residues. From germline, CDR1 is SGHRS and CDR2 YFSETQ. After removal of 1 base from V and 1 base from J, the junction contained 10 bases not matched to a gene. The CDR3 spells CASSLIVAGDSGTDTQYF. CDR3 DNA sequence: TGCGCCAGCAGCTTGATAGTAGCGGGAGACAGTGGCACAGATACGCAGTATTTT.

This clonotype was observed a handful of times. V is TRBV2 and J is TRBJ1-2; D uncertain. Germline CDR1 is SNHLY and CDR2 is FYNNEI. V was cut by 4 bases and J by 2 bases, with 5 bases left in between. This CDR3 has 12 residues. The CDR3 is CASSVKNYGYTF. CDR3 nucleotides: TGTGCCAGCAGTGTGAAGAACTATGGCTACACCTTC.

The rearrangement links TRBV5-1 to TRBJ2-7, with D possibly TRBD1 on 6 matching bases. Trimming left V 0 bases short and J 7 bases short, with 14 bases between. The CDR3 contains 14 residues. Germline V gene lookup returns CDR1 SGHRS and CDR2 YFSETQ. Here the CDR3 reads CASSLDPGAYEQYF. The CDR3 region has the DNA TGCGCCAGCAGCTTGGATCCAGGGGCTTATGAGCAGTACTTC.

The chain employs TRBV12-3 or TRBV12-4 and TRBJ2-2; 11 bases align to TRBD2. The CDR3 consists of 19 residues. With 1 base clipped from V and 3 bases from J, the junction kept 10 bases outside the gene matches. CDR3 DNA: TGTGCCAGCAGTTTAGGACGGACATTACTAGCGGGAGACACCGGGGAGCTGTTTTTT. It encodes CASSLGRTLLAGDTGELFF.

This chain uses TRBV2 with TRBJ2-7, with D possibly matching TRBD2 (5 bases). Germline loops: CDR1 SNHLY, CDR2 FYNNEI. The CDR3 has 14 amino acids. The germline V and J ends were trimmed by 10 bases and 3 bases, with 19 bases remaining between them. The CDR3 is CATRAEPVIYEQYF. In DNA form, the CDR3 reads TGTGCCACCAGAGCGGAGCCGGTCATCTACGAGCAGTACTTC.

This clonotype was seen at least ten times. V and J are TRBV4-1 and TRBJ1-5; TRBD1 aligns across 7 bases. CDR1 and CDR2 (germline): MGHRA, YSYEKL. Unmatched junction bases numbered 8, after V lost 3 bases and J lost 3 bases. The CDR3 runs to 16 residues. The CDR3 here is CASSHGQGEPNQPQHF. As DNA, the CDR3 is TGCGCCAGCAGCCACGGGCAGGGGGAGCCCAATCAGCCCCAGCATTTT.

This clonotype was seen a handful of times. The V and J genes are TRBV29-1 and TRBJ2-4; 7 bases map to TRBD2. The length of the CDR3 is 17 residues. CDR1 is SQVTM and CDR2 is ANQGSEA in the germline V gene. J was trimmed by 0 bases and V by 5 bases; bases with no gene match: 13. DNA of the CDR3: TGCAGCGTTAAACCCCGTGGGGAGGGGTTAGCCAAAAACATTCAGTACTTC. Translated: CSVKPRGEGLAKNIQYF.

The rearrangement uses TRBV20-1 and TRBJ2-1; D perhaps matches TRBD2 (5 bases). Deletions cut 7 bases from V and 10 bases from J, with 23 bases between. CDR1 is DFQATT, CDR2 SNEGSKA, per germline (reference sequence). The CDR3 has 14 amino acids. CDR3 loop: CSVVWSLEPDEQFF. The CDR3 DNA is TGCAGTGTGGTATGGTCACTAGAACCAGACGAGCAGTTCTTC.

The CDR3 is CASSYRGNGYTF. As DNA, the CDR3 is TGTGCCAGCAGTTACAGGGGGAATGGCTACACCTTC. The rearrangement joins TRBV28 to TRBJ1-2, with 8 bases matching TRBD1. The V and J ends lost 4 bases and 6 bases, in that order; junction bases with no gene match: 1. The CDR3 is 12 amino acids. Germline CDR1 and CDR2: MDHEN and SYDVKM.

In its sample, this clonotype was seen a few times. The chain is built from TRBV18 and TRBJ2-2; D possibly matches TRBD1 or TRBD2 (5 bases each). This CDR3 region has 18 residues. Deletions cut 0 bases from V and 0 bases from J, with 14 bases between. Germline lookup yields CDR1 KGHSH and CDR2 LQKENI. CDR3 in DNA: TGTGCCAGCTCACCACCCCTCGGGGCGAGGGCGAACACCGGGGAGCTGTTTTTT. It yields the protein CASSPPLGARANTGELFF.

CDR3 amino acids: CASSYRQESGEQFF. CDR3 bases: TGTGCCAGCAGTTACAGACAGGAGTCGGGTGAGCAGTTCTTC. V and J are TRBV12-3 or TRBV12-4 and TRBJ2-1; D may be TRBD1 (6 bases). The CDR3 runs 14 residues. Trimming cost V 4 bases and J 9 bases, with 16 bases left between them.

CDR3 coding DNA: TGTGCCAGCAGCCGCGGATACCACAGGAACACTGAAGCTTTCTTT. Residues: CASSRGYHRNTEAFF. The J gene is TRBJ1-1, the V gene TRBV12-3 or TRBV12-4; D is unclear. The CDR3 is 15 residues long. With 6 bases removed from V and 1 base from J, the gap between germline ends came to 15 bases.

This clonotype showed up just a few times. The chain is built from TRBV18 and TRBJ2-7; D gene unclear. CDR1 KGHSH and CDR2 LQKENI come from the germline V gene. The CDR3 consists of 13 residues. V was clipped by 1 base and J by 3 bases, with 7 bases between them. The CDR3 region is CASSPQELYEQYF. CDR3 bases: TGTGCCAGCTCACCACAGGAGCTCTACGAGCAGTACTTC.

The CDR3 here is CAISESGIVPGELFF. The DNA of the CDR3 is TGTGCCATCAGTGAGTCGGGGATAGTCCCCGGGGAGCTGTTTTTT. The chain joins TRBV10-3 to TRBJ2-2; D is unclear. The germline V gene has CDR1 ENHRY and CDR2 SYGVKD. The V gene lost 0 bases and the J gene lost 6 bases, with 11 bases spanning the gap. This CDR3 spans 15 amino acids.

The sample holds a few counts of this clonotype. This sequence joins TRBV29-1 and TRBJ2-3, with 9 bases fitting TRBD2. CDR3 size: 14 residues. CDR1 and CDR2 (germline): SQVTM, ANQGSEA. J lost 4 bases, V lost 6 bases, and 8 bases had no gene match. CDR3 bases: TGCAGCGTGAGGGCTAGCGGGAACGCAGATACGCAGTATTTT. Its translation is CSVRASGNADTQYF.

CDR3 sequence reads: CASSNDGVWYQETQYF. The DNA for the CDR3 is TGTGCCAGCAGTAATGACGGGGTGTGGTACCAAGAGACCCAGTACTTC. The genes are TRBV12-3 or TRBV12-4 and TRBJ2-5; D perhaps matches TRBD2 (5 bases). Trimming cost V 5 bases and J 0 bases, with 16 bases left between them. The CDR3 has 16 amino acids.